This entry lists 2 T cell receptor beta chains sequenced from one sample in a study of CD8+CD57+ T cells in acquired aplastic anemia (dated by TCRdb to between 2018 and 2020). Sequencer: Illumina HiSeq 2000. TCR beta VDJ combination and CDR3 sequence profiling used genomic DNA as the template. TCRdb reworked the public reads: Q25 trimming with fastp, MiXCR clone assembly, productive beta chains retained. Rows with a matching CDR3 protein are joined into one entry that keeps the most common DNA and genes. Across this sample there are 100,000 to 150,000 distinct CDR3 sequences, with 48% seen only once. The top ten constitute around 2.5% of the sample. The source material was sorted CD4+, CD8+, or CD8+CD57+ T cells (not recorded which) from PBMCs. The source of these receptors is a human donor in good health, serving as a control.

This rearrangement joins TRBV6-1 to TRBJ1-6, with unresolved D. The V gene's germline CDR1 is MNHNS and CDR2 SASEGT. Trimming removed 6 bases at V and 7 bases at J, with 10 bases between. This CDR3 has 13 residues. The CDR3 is CASRVGRNSPLHF. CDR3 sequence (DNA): TGTGCCAGCAGGGTGGGGAGGAATTCACCCCTCCACTTT.

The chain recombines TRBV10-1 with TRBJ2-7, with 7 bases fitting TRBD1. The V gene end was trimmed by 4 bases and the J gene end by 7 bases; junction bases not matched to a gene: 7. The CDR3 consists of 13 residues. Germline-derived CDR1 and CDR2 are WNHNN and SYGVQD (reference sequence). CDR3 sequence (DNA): TGCGCCAGCAGTGCCAGACAGGGTGGGGAGCAGTACTTC. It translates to CASSARQGGEQYF.